Listed here are 17 T cell receptor beta chains from one sample, sequenced in a study of T cell repertoires in aging, cancer and after chemotherapy. The template was genomic DNA from peripheral blood, not RNA. TRB rearrangements spanning V, D and J were amplified using mixed TRB-A/B primers. TCRdb re-called the multiplex PCR reads with MiXCR, one entry per CDR3 protein. This table has about 6,300 distinct CDR3 sequences, about a third appearing once. Sequencing used blood. Every receptor here comes from a human donor in good health.

This clonotype was detected only a few times. The chain recombines TRBV15 with TRBJ2-1; D is undetermined. V was shortened by 2 bases and J by 0 bases, with 14 bases between the two germline ends. CDR1 is LNHNV, CDR2 YYDKDF, per germline (reference sequence). This CDR3 region has 17 residues. This chain's CDR3 is CATSRSRASSSYNEQFF. The DNA of the CDR3 is TGTGCCACCAGCAGAAGCCGGGCGTCTAGCTCCTACAATGAGCAGTTCTTC.

The rearrangement joins TRBV19 to TRBJ1-1, with D possibly TRBD1 on 5 matching bases. This CDR3 region has 13 residues. The V gene lost 1 base and the J gene lost 3 bases, with 6 bases spanning the gap. Germline V gene data show CDR1 as LNHDA and CDR2 as SQIVND (reference sequence). For the CDR3, the DNA is TGTGCCAGTAGTATAGCAGGGTACACTGAAGCTTTCTTT. Its translation: CASSIAGYTEAFF. The variable domain in full, with the rest retrieved from reference TRBV19 and TRBJ1-1, is DGGITQSPKYLFRKEGQNVTLSCEQNLNHDAMYWYRQDPGQGLRLIYYSQIVNDFQKGDIAEGYSVSREKKESFPLTVTSAQKNPTAFYLCASSIAGYTEAFFGQGTRLTVV.

J is TRBJ1-4 and V is TRBV19; D is unresolved. The CDR3 runs 15 residues. V lost 5 bases and J lost 8, with 18 bases in between. Germline V gene lookup returns CDR1 LNHDA and CDR2 SQIVND (reference sequence). DNA for the CDR3: TGTGCCAGTAGTCGGTCCGGGAATAAGGAAGAAAAACTGTTTTTT. Translation gives CASSRSGNKEEKLFF. Using reference TRBV19 and TRBJ1-4 for the parts outside the CDR3, the full variable domain is DGGITQSPKYLFRKEGQNVTLSCEQNLNHDAMYWYRQDPGQGLRLIYYSQIVNDFQKGDIAEGYSVSREKKESFPLTVTSAQKNPTAFYLCASSRSGNKEEKLFFGSGTQLSVL.

The CDR3: CASSPPNRGAGFKETQYF. The CDR3 nucleotides read TGTGCCAGCTCACCACCGAACAGGGGCGCTGGATTTAAAGAGACCCAGTACTTC. V is TRBV18 and J is TRBJ2-5, with 7 bases aligning to TRBD1. Germline values: CDR1 KGHSH, CDR2 LQKENI. After removal of 0 bases from V and 3 bases from J, the junction contained 13 bases not matched to a gene. The CDR3 has 18 amino acids. The full variable domain, its missing parts supplied by reference TRBV18 and TRBJ2-5, is NAGVMQNPRHLVRRRGQEARLRCSPMKGHSHVYWYRQLPEEGLKFMVYLQKENIIDESGMPKERFSAEFPKEGPSILRIQQVVRGDSAAYFCASSPPNRGAGFKETQYFGPGTRLLVL.

This clonotype is labeled as medium-sized. The genes are TRBV6-2 or TRBV6-3 and TRBJ2-2, with 8 bases matching TRBD1. This CDR3 is 16 amino acids long. CDR1 and CDR2 from the germline V gene are MNHEY and SVGEGT. The V gene end was trimmed by 6 bases and the J gene end by 1 base; junction bases not matched to a gene: 7. The CDR3 DNA is TGTGCCAGCAGACGGGTCAGGGGGCTGAACACCGGGGAGCTGTTTTTT. This translates into CASRRVRGLNTGELFF.

The J gene is TRBJ2-2, the V gene TRBV7-2; weak D call: TRBD2 (5 bases). Germline V gene lookup returns CDR1 SGHTA and CDR2 FQGNSA. The V end lost 2 bases, the J end lost 5 bases, and 12 bases lay between the germline ends. The CDR3 is made up of 15 amino acids. The chain's CDR3 is CASSLSASRTGELFF. CDR3 sequence (DNA): TGTGCCAGCAGCTTATCGGCTAGCAGGACCGGGGAGCTGTTTTTT. The full variable domain, with the rest looked up from reference TRBV7-2 and TRBJ2-2, is GAGVSQSPSNKVTEKGKDVELRCDPISGHTALYWYRQSLGQGLEFLIYFQGNSAPDKSGLPSDRFSAERTGGSVSTLTIQRTQQEDSAVYLCASSLSASRTGELFFGEGSRLTVL.

The chain employs TRBV11-3 and TRBJ2-1, with D perhaps being TRBD1 or TRBD2 (6 bases each). The V end lost 1 base, the J end lost 8 bases, and 15 bases lay between the germline ends. Germline loops: CDR1 SGHNT, CDR2 YENEEA. This CDR3 is 15 amino acids long. The CDR3 loop reads CASSLGTIKGDEQFF. CDR3 sequence (DNA): TGTGCCAGCAGCTTAGGGACTATTAAGGGGGATGAGCAGTTCTTC.

This clonotype was seen more than once but under ten times. V usage is TRBV6-5 and J usage is TRBJ2-7; 8 bases match TRBD2. The CDR3 spans 15 residues. CDR1 is MNHEY and CDR2 is SVGAGI in the germline V gene. Germline trimming cut 6 bases from V and 7 bases from J; bases unmatched to any gene: 14. CDR3 in amino acids: CASRPTAGGGREQYV. CDR3 in DNA: TGTGCCAGCAGACCCACGGCGGGGGGCGGCCGGGAGCAGTACGTC.

The chain links TRBV10-3 to TRBJ2-6, with 7 nucleotides matching TRBD1. This CDR3 spans 17 amino acids. CDR1 is ENHRY, CDR2 SYGVKD, per germline. The J segment lost 2 bases and the V segment lost 2 bases, leaving 6 bases of the junction unmatched. The CDR3 here is CAISEAEGATGANVLTF. Here the CDR3 DNA reads TGTGCCATCAGTGAGGCAGAGGGGGCAACTGGGGCCAACGTCCTGACTTTC.

The chain is built from TRBV5-1 and TRBJ2-1; D is ambiguous. Looked up from germline, CDR1 is SGHRS and CDR2 is YFSETQ. The CDR3 runs 15 residues. The V end lost 7 bases, the J end lost 5 bases, and 19 bases lay between the germline ends. The CDR3 bases are TGCGCCAGCCGGTCCACCGGGCTTTCAAACAATGAGCAGTTCTTC. Protein: CASRSTGLSNNEQFF.

CDR3 loop: CAISEAQGRRTEAFF. DNA of the CDR3: TGTGCCATCAGTGAGGCACAGGGGCGGCGGACTGAAGCTTTCTTT. The V gene is TRBV10-3, the J gene TRBJ1-1, with 7 bases that match TRBD1. Germline V gene sequence: CDR1 ENHRY, CDR2 SYGVKD. Trimming took 2 bases from V and 5 from J; bases not matched to a gene: 8. CDR3 length: 15 amino acids.

The gene calls are TRBV5-5 and TRBJ2-5; D possibly corresponds to TRBD1 (6 bases). This CDR3 has 14 residues. Germline CDR1 reads SGHKS; CDR2 reads YYEKEE (reference sequence). Trimming stripped 0 bases from V and 5 bases from J, with 11 bases between. The CDR3 DNA reads as TGTGCCAGCAGCTTGGTAGGGGGTCCGGAGACCCAGTACTTC. Its protein is CASSLVGGPETQYF.

The chain is built from TRBV5-1 and TRBJ1-3; the D gene is possibly TRBD1 (6 bases). Trimming took 0 bases from V and 0 from J, leaving 13 bases between them. Germline V lookup: CDR1 SGHRS, CDR2 YFSETQ. The CDR3 length is 17 residues. CDR3 region: CASSLAGGQSSGNTIYF. Written as DNA, the CDR3 is TGCGCCAGCAGCTTGGCCGGAGGACAGAGCTCTGGAAACACCATATATTTT.

By proportion, this clonotype is medium-sized. The chain joins TRBV19 to TRBJ2-3; 11 positions agree with TRBD2. The V and J ends lost 6 bases and 4 bases, in that order; junction bases with no gene match: 6. This CDR3 is 15 amino acids long. From germline, CDR1 is LNHDA and CDR2 SQIVND (reference sequence). DNA for the CDR3: TGTGCCAGTAGCCCTACTAGCGGGGGCGCAGATACGCAGTATTTT. This codes for CASSPTSGGADTQYF.

This clonotype was detected only a few times. The J gene is TRBJ1-2, the V gene TRBV12-3 or TRBV12-4, with D possibly matching TRBD1 (6 bases). V lost 9 bases and J 4 bases, leaving 18 bases between the germline ends. The CDR3 has 14 amino acids. CDR3 bases: TGTGCCAGTCTCTCCGGGGGGCGGCCCTATGGCTACACCTTC. This gives the protein CASLSGGRPYGYTF.

This clonotype was counted between two and nine times. The gene calls are TRBV5-6 and TRBJ2-2; 7 positions agree with TRBD2. V dropped 3 bases and J dropped 5; count of bases not matched to a gene: 7. CDR1 and CDR2 (germline): SGHDT, YYEEEE. CDR3 length: 15 amino acids. DNA of the CDR3: TGTGCCAGCAGCTGGGGCGGGGGAAGGACCGGGGAGCTGTTTTTT. It yields the protein CASSWGGGRTGELFF. The whole variable domain, filled in from reference TRBV5-6 and TRBJ2-2, reads DAGVTQSPTHLIKTRGQQVTLRCSPKSGHDTVSWYQQALGQGPQFIFQYYEEEERQRGNFPDRFSGHQFPNYSSELNVNALLLGDSALYLCASSWGGGRTGELFFGEGSRLTVL.

A few counts support this clonotype. V usage is TRBV27 and J usage is TRBJ1-6; no clear D. The CDR3 covers 12 residues. V lost 5 bases to trimming and J lost 7 bases, with 6 bases between them. The germline gives CDR1 MNHEY, CDR2 SMNVEV (reference sequence). The chain's CDR3 is CASSRRNSPLHF. The DNA for the CDR3 is TGTGCCAGCAGTCGGCGGAATTCACCCCTCCACTTT.